This TCR beta chain originates from a study of T cell responses to AZD1222 COVID-19 vaccine. Trimming took 0 bases from V and 0 from J, leaving 4 bases between them. CDR3 size: 15 residues. The germline CDR1 and CDR2 sequences are SGHNT and YYREEE (reference sequence). Libraries were prepared by immunoSEQ multiplex PCR; TCRdb keeps only in-frame clonotypes and omits some of them. The table records over 150,000 clones, about 87% of them present only once. V usage is TRBV5-4 and J usage is TRBJ2-6; no clear D. The sequencing used peripheral blood, collected on day 0 of AZD1222 vaccination. This receptor was taken from an adult in good health. CDR3 DNA sequence: TGTGCCAGCAGCTTGGACTCCTCTGGGGCCAACGTCCTGACTTTC. This translates into CASSLDSSGANVLTF.